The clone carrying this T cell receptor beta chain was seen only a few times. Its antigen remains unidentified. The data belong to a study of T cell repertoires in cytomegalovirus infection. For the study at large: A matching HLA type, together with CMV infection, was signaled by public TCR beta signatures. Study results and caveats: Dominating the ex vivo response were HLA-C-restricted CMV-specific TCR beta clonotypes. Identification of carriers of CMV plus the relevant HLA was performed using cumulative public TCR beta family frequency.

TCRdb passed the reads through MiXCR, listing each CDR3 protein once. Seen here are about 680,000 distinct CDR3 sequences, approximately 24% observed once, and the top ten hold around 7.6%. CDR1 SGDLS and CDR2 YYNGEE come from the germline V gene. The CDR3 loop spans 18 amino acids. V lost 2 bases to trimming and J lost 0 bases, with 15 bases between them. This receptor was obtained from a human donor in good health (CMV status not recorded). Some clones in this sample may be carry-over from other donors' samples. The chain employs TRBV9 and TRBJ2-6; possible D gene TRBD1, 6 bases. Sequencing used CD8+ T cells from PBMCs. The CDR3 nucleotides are TGTGCCAGCAGCGTGAGGGGACATCTTGCCTCTGGGGCCAACGTCCTGACTTTC. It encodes CASSVRGHLASGANVLTF.